This T cell receptor (beta chain) was retrieved from a study of T cell changes during pregnancy in multiple sclerosis. The CDR3 totals 16 residues. Profiled with immunoSEQ multiplex PCR; TCRdb holds only in-frame clones, not every one. The sample carries roughly 93,000 clones, 85% to 95% recorded once. The origin of this receptor is a female donor with multiple sclerosis, enrolled in a pregnancy study. The genes are TRBV21-1 and TRBJ2-7; TRBD2, as called in the table, went unchecked against the DNA. TRBV21-1 is a documented pseudogene. The source was peripheral blood, collected after pregnancy. The CDR3 DNA is TGTGCCAGCAGCAGCATGCTCCTCTTTCTGCGGGACGAGCAGTACTTC. Encoded protein: CASSSMLLFLRDEQYF.